This T cell receptor (beta chain) stems from a study of blood T cell repertoires in COVID-19. Study as a whole: Samples came from the United States, Italy and Spain, spanning acute and convalescent COVID-19. The cDNA or gDNA used as material had been derived from T cells, B-cell-depleted T cells, or PBMCs.

The V gene's germline CDR1 is LNHDA and CDR2 SQIVND (reference sequence). The CDR3 is 14 residues long. Trimming took 7 bases from V and 4 from J, leaving 16 bases between them. Original processing methods: Amplification of reference gene primers was used by the study to estimate nucleated cell counts. Measured with immunoSEQ multiplex PCR; TCRdb has only the in-frame clones, and not every one. V and J calls and clone size are given by that table; D and trimming were obtained from the DNA. The sample carries 200,000 to 250,000 clones, about 86% recorded once. The chain uses TRBV19 and TRBJ1-2; tentative D call: TRBD1 (6 bases). This TCR derives from a man aged 18 to 30 with active or convalescent COVID-19. Sequenced material: peripheral blood. The CDR3 DNA reads as TGTGCCAGTATGTCGGGACAAGGGATCTATGGCTACACCTTC. It yields the protein CASMSGQGIYGYTF.